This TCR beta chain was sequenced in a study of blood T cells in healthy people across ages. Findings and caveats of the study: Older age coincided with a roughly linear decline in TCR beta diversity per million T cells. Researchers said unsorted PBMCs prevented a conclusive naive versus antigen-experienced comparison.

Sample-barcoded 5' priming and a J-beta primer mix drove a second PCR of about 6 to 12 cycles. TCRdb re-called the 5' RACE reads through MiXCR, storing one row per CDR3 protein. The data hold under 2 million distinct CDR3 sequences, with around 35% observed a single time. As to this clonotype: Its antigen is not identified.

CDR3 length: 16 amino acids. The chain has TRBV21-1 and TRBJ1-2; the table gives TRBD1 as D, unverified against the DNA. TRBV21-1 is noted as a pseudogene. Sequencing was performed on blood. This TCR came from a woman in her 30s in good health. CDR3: CASSKRGGGSNYGYTF. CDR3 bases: TGTGCCAGCAGCAAGCGAGGAGGGGGTTCTAACTATGGCTACACCTTC.